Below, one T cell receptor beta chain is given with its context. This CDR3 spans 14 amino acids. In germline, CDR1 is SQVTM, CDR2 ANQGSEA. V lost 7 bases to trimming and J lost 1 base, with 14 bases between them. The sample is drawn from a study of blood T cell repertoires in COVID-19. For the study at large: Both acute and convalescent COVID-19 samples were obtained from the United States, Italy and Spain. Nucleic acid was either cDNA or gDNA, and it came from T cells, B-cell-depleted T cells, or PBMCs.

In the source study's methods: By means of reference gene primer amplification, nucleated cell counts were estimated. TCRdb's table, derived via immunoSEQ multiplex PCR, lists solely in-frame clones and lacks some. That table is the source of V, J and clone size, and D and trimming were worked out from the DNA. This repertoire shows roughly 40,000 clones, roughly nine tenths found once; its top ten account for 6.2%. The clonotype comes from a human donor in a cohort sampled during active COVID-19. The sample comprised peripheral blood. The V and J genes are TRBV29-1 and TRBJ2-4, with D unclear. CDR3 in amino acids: CSAQNRLAKNIQYF. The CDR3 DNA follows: TGCAGCGCCCAAAACCGGTTGGCCAAAAACATTCAGTACTTC.